The 17 T cell receptor beta chains below come from one sample, sequenced in a study of CD8+ T cells in alopecia areata. Isolated RNA was reverse transcribed into cDNA used as the sequencing template. This table comes from immunoSEQ multiplex PCR, and its TCRdb copy is limited to in-frame clones, with some not included. Of roughly 25,000 clones listed, roughly half were seen once; the top ten hold approximately 29%. The material sequenced was NKG2D-high CD8+ T cells sorted from blood. The receptor source for this set is a human donor with alopecia areata.

The V call is TRBV4-2, the J call TRBJ2-5; D gene uncertain. The CDR3 spans 15 residues. V lost 0 bases and J lost 4, with 12 bases in between. Germline loops: CDR1 LGHNA, CDR2 YNFKEQ. In nucleotides, the CDR3 is TGTGCCAGCAGCCAAGACCCTGGGGTAGGAGAGACCCAGTACTTC. Residues: CASSQDPGVGETQYF.

This clone occurred once. CDR3 sequence: CASSKGLAGVKDTQYF. The CDR3 DNA is TGTGCCAGCAGTAAGGGACTAGCGGGAGTTAAAGATACGCAGTATTTT. The chain recombines TRBV28 with TRBJ2-3; 14 positions match TRBD2. V lost 5 bases, J lost 5 bases, and 6 bases stayed unmatched. The CDR3 runs 16 residues. Germline V gene lookup returns CDR1 MDHEN and CDR2 SYDVKM.

Only a few counts were recorded for this clone. This sequence joins TRBV23-1 and TRBJ1-3; no definite D call. TRBV23-1 is treated as an ORF (open reading frame) with a function not yet certain. V lost 4 bases and J lost 4, with 5 bases in between. This CDR3 contains 12 residues. DNA for the CDR3: TGCGCCAGCAGTCCTCGGGGAAACACCATATATTTT. It translates to CASSPRGNTIYF.

This clone ranks as medium-sized. This chain links TRBV19 with TRBJ1-1; D not certain. Between the trimmed V and J ends, which lost 8 bases and 0 bases, there was a span of 10 bases. This CDR3 region has 13 residues. Germline CDR1 LNHDA, CDR2 SQIVND (reference sequence). CDR3 nucleotides: TGTGCCAGTCAGCGGAACCTGAACACTGAAGCTTTCTTT. This encodes CASQRNLNTEAFF. The complete variable domain, with remaining parts taken from reference TRBV19 and TRBJ1-1, reads DGGITQSPKYLFRKEGQNVTLSCEQNLNHDAMYWYRQDPGQGLRLIYYSQIVNDFQKGDIAEGYSVSREKKESFPLTVTSAQKNPTAFYLCASQRNLNTEAFFGQGTRLTVV.

V and J are TRBV28 and TRBJ2-7, with 7 bases lining up with TRBD1. J lost 3 bases, V lost 4 bases, and 6 bases had no gene match. The CDR3 covers 14 residues. CDR1 is MDHEN and CDR2 is SYDVKM in the germline V gene. CDR3 coding DNA: TGTGCCAGCAGTTATGGGTCAGGGGGCTACGAGCAGTACTTC. This codes for CASSYGSGGYEQYF.

Worth noting for this clone: The identical CDR3 is also encoded by other nucleotide sequences in the sample. This rearrangement joins TRBV2 to TRBJ2-7; D call uncertain. Trimming pared 3 bases from V and 1 base from J, leaving 1 base between. Germline V gives CDR1 SNHLY, CDR2 FYNNEI. The CDR3 totals 11 residues. CDR3 in amino acids: CASSDSYEQYF. CDR3 sequence (DNA): TGTGCCAGCAGTGATTCCTACGAGCAGTACTTC.

This clone is a singleton in its sample. The chain is built from TRBV19 and TRBJ2-7; 7 nucleotides agree with TRBD1. The V gene's germline CDR1 is LNHDA and CDR2 SQIVND (reference sequence). The CDR3 spans 15 residues. The V gene end was trimmed by 5 bases and the J gene end by 2 bases; junction bases not matched to a gene: 9. The CDR3: CASSGRDSPTYEQYF. The CDR3 coding sequence is TGTGCCAGTAGTGGACGGGACAGTCCAACCTACGAGCAGTACTTC. The full variable domain, rest sourced from reference TRBV19 and TRBJ2-7, is DGGITQSPKYLFRKEGQNVTLSCEQNLNHDAMYWYRQDPGQGLRLIYYSQIVNDFQKGDIAEGYSVSREKKESFPLTVTSAQKNPTAFYLCASSGRDSPTYEQYFGPGTRLTVT.

V and J are TRBV6-6 and TRBJ2-1; D not resolved. Germline CDR1 MNHNY, CDR2 SVGAGI (reference sequence). Trimming cost V 3 bases and J 7 bases, with 7 bases left between them. The CDR3 runs to 12 residues. The CDR3 region has the DNA TGTGCCAGCAGTTATGGGTGGAATGAGCAGTTCTTC. Protein product: CASSYGWNEQFF.

As for this clone: The same CDR3 also results from other DNA sequences found in this sample. J is TRBJ2-1 and V is TRBV29-1; tentative D call: TRBD1 (5 bases). The length of the CDR3 is 14 residues. Trimming stripped 3 bases from V and 7 bases from J, with 16 bases between. Germline V gene sequence: CDR1 SQVTM, CDR2 ANQGSEA. CDR3 sequence reads: CSVEGQVERNEQFF. CDR3 coding DNA: TGCAGCGTTGAGGGGCAGGTCGAAAGGAATGAGCAGTTCTTC.

This clone was counted between two and nine times. The chain uses TRBV27 and TRBJ1-1; no clear D gene. Germline V CDR1 and CDR2: MNHEY, SMNVEV (reference sequence). Deletions cut 2 bases from V and 3 bases from J, with 7 bases between. The CDR3 runs to 13 residues. The CDR3 spells CASSLSGYTEAFF. The CDR3 coding sequence is TGTGCCAGCAGTTTAAGCGGGTACACTGAAGCTTTCTTT.

The J gene is TRBJ2-3, the V gene TRBV5-1; 7 bases are a match to TRBD2. Germline V gene lookup returns CDR1 SGHRS and CDR2 YFSETQ. The J segment lost 0 bases and the V segment lost 4 bases, leaving 11 bases of the junction unmatched. The CDR3 is made up of 17 amino acids. CDR3 loop: CASSSGLDYQSTDTQYF. In DNA, the CDR3 is TGCGCCAGCAGCAGCGGACTAGACTACCAGAGCACAGATACGCAGTATTTT.

CDR3 bases: TGTGCCTGGAGACAGGGTTACGAGCAGTACTTC. Translated: CAWRQGYEQYF. The chain links TRBV30 to TRBJ2-7, with D possibly TRBD1 on 6 matching bases. Germline V lookup: CDR1 GTSNPN, CDR2 SVGIG (reference sequence). This CDR3 comprises 11 residues. V was clipped by 3 bases and J by 4 bases, with 7 bases between them.

The rearrangement uses TRBV28 and TRBJ2-1; 10 bases match TRBD2. CDR3 length: 16 residues. Germline lookup yields CDR1 MDHEN and CDR2 SYDVKM. Losses at the gene ends were 0 bases for V and 2 bases for J; bases not matched to a gene: 1. CDR3 in DNA: TGTGCCAGCAGTTTATGGAGCGGGAGGGCCTACAATGAGCAGTTCTTC. Encoded protein: CASSLWSGRAYNEQFF.

This clone was observed a single time. The J gene is TRBJ2-1, the V gene TRBV5-1, with 14 bases aligning to TRBD2. CDR1 is SGHRS, CDR2 YFSETQ, per germline. This CDR3 spans 19 amino acids. The V and J ends lost 3 bases and 6 bases, in that order; junction bases with no gene match: 14. The CDR3 DNA is TGCGCCAGCAGCTCGTCCCCCGGGACTAGCGGGAGACCGTTCAATGAGCAGTTCTTC. It encodes CASSSSPGTSGRPFNEQFF.

The chain links TRBV28 to TRBJ1-5, with 9 positions matching TRBD1. Trimming at V came to 4 bases and at J to 5 bases, leaving 9 bases not matched to a gene. The length of the CDR3 is 16 residues. Per the germline V gene, CDR1 is MDHEN and CDR2 is SYDVKM. CDR3 sequence (DNA): TGTGCCAGCAGTTCATTGGACAGGGGCACAGATCAGCCCCAGCATTTT. Amino acids: CASSSLDRGTDQPQHF.

The chain couples TRBV28 to TRBJ2-5, with TRBD1 identical over 7 bases. Germline CDR1 is MDHEN and CDR2 is SYDVKM. V lost 2 bases to trimming and J lost 4 bases; unmatched junction nucleotides: 13. The CDR3 runs to 17 residues. The CDR3 is CASSLHWDRFPSETQYF. Written as DNA, the CDR3 is TGTGCCAGCAGTTTACACTGGGACAGATTCCCCTCAGAGACCCAGTACTTC.

This clone was counted once. The gene calls are TRBV4-2 and TRBJ2-3; D unclear. Trimming pared 0 bases from V and 3 bases from J, leaving 4 bases between. This CDR3 has 13 amino acids. Germline CDR1 is LGHNA and CDR2 is YNFKEQ. DNA for the CDR3: TGTGCCAGCAGCCAAGATTTTACAGATACGCAGTATTTT. Translated: CASSQDFTDTQYF.